This T cell receptor beta chain was observed in a study of cytomegalovirus exposure and HLA in healthy donors listed by TCRdb under 2017. Notes on the research overall: According to an earlier analysis of several hundred of the donors, about 179 million T cells yielded 90 million to 130 million unique TCR beta sequences and 276 Gb of sequence data. An early release covering just under 650 HLA-typed donors comprised approximately 290 gigabases of sequencing data and 85 million or so unique TCR sequences. The genetic ancestry cluster associated with self-reported Caucasian donors included around four fifths of the roughly 410 genotyped donors. The study aimed to test whether signatures of past pathogen exposure could be identified by cataloging public T cell receptors. Using immunosequencing, the study profiled T cell repertoires from 500 to 800 subjects and related those repertoires to cytomegalovirus serostatus. A separate validation cohort of 100 to 150 different subjects was used in addition to the roughly 670-subject first cohort. High-throughput TCR immunosequencing, statistical association of individual TCRs with disease status, and machine learning were combined to predict cytomegalovirus infection status. In a later analysis, previously published TCR beta repertoires from 550 to 700 donors were re-analyzed and high-resolution HLA genotyping was added so that TCR occurrence patterns could be studied. Rather than using new phenotypic data, the later analysis identified candidate immune exposures from TCR beta sequences and from how often those sequences occurred across donors. An earlier analysis of more than 450 of the donors used high-throughput TCR beta sequencing to judge whether each TCR beta V gene segment behaved as functional or pseudogenic. Donor age, sex, ethnicity and CMV serostatus were collected together with the repertoire data. A later genetic analysis used genome-wide SNP genotypes for about three fifths of the 666 donors, treating that subset as a discovery cohort. Every discovery cohort repertoire had been produced on one sequencing platform. Class I and class II HLA loci were covered by the typing at four-digit resolution. The number of typed donors differed by locus: about 620-640 for A, B, C, DRB1 and DQB1; 500 to 550 for DQA1; over 600 for DPA1; and around 490 for DPB1. Roughly 5 DR-DQ haplotypes were treated as single units for association and clustering because of strong linkage in the cohort. Across some 400 genotyped donors of the cohort, an average of roughly 230,000 unique TCR beta nucleotide sequences per donor were sequenced, and roughly a sixth of those sequences were non-productive. Broad study findings and their caveats: Immune exposure information for the cohort was limited to CMV serostatus. In a later genetic analysis, fewer N-insertions in productive TCRs were reported among donors in an Asian-associated ancestry cluster than the approximately 670-donor mean. A later analysis found that HLA-associated TCR beta chains were more clonally expanded and had lower generation probabilities than equally common non-associated chains. The earlier analysis of 587 of the donors excluded approximately 17 rarely observed V segments, including chromosome 9 orphons, because counts were too low. In a later analysis, TCR association rates were found to vary across HLA loci, with the most associated TCRs seen for DRB1 alleles and the fewest for HLA-C alleles. Most CMV-associated TCR beta chains appeared to be HLA-restricted in a later analysis, and the HLA associations seemed to be driven largely by CMV exposure. Several of the top co-occurrence clusters appeared to be linked to parvovirus B19, influenza, CMV and Epstein-Barr virus, according to a later analysis. Three of the identified cytomegalovirus-associated TCR beta chains were confirmed in vitro to be specific for cytomegalovirus antigens. When HLA alleles, especially DR and DQ, strongly co-occurred, attributing TCR associations to individual alleles was difficult. V-gene and J-gene trimming of TCR beta chains was associated with a missense DCLRE1C variant in a later genetic analysis, and the association was replicated in an independent cohort. Broadly in line with IMGT annotations, most TCR beta V segments showed up in productive rearrangements about 90% or about 30% of the time in an earlier analysis of about 500 of the donors. A further reported finding was that TCR beta sequences accurately predicted the HLA-A and HLA-B alleles for most subjects in the first cohort. Most TCR sequences were observed very rarely across donors, whereas some public TCRs were present in many individuals. The sequencing pipeline was judged likely to have produced a cluster of highly shared sequence variants as a technical artifact. This cohort had only TCR beta chains sequenced, and the lack of alpha or paired-chain data limited which features could be detected. According to the authors, the approach could potentially be generalized to other disease states and immunological phenotypes. Some IMGT-functional V segments, including TRBV6-2 and TRBV6-3, could not be told apart with the 87-base-pair reads, so those segments were excluded. Roughly uniform sequencing depth across donors was assumed in presence/absence analyses, although this assumption may not hold. A total of around 150 TCR beta chains were listed by the study as associated with cytomegalovirus. A later analysis associated roughly 17,000 TCR beta sequences with specific HLA alleles at a false discovery rate of 0.05. Cytomegalovirus status was reported to be diagnosed by the classifier with high specificity and sensitivity in both the original and validation cohorts. Correlated functional status among segregating V segments might reflect linkage disequilibrium, but an unknown experimental factor could not be ruled out. HLA typing was unavailable for some donors at each locus, so association tests used only the typed subset.

Receptor amplification or capture employed the immunoSEQ multiplex PCR assay. The multiplex PCR relied on a mix of 60 forward primers for TCR Vbeta segments and 13 reverse primers for TCR Jbeta segments. A multiplex PCR assay on genomic DNA amplified the CDR3 region of rearranged TCR beta genes. The amplified TCR beta libraries were sequenced on the Illumina HiSeq System as 87-base-pair reads. The authors' pipeline ran thus. A later analysis tallied 75 million to 95 million unique TCR beta chains across the 666 repertoires, and about 10 million of those chains were shared by two or more donors. Raw reads were error-corrected and collapsed into unique sequences with a nearest-neighbor algorithm that merged closely related sequences to remove PCR and sequencing errors. To assign V, D and J gene segments, CDR3 sequences were aligned to IMGT reference sequences. For a sequence to be retained, a match of at least six nucleotides was required to both a V gene segment and a J gene segment. Rearrangements were classified as productive when the CDR3 lacked stop codons and remained in frame with V and J, and all other rearrangements were classified as non-productive. CDR3 was defined by IMGT convention, running from the second conserved V-encoded cysteine to the conserved J-encoded phenylalanine. Sequences without an unambiguous match to a single V gene segment were excluded from the earlier analysis of 587 of the donors. An earlier analysis of 587 of the donors classified V segments as functional when productive rearrangements were above 56.7% and as segregating when the standard deviation between donors was above 5%. A statistical classification framework was developed to diagnose cytomegalovirus status using the catalog of TCR beta chain sequences. In a later analysis, TCR nucleotide sequences were compared against IMGT/GENE-DB human TR gene sequences so that V and J genes could be assigned. In a later analysis, CDR3 sequences and most-parsimonious VDJ recombination scenarios were assigned using the TCRdist pipeline. A later analysis defined each TCR beta chain by its CDR3 amino acid sequence plus V-gene family, and excluded reads lacking a unique V-gene family. In a later analysis, 500 to 650 highly shared, low-generation-probability nucleotide sequences were removed to address suspected cross-contamination and a sequencing artifact. For each public chain, a later analysis derived a clonal expansion index from normalized ranks of inferred template counts within each repertoire. In a later analysis, generation probabilities were computed with a VDJ recombination model fitted to out-of-frame rearrangements, and the resulting probabilities were checked against IGoR. In a later analysis, hypergeometric tests were used to score TCR-TCR, TCR-HLA and TCR-CMV co-occurrence, with a repertoire-size bias correction applied to TCR pairs. To estimate false discovery rates, a later analysis permuted the HLA or CMV assignments 20 times. A later analysis grouped co-occurring TCRs with DBSCAN, adding TCRdist sequence similarity when clustering within HLA-allele-positive subsets. For co-occurrence clustering, repertoires with fewer than 30,000 or more than 120,000 public chains were excluded, along with five repertoires with anomalous nucleotide sharing. The table was pulled from immuneACCESS by TCRdb, which kept in-frame rearrangements only. Such tables lose some clones; where checked, under half of the loss comes from unresolved V genes, and the rest has no known cause. The V and J calls and clone size are taken from that table; D and trimming were inferred from the DNA. Present in this sample are 100,000 to 150,000 clones, about 11% of which were seen just once. Jointly, the top ten make up about 4.6% of the sample.

Reading from cysteine to phenylalanine, the CDR3 counts 18 amino acids. The DNA shown is the 54-base CDR3, in frame from base 1. For CDR1 and CDR2, the germline V gene lists SGHTA and FQGNSA. Trimming accounts for 5 bases at V and 0 bases at J, while the number of junction bases matched to no gene is 12. Comment on this clone: Its antigen is unknown. The record has no base qualities; no much larger clone is one base away.

In total, about 650 healthy bone marrow donors made up the cohort. At the time of sampling, every cohort member was nominally healthy, though immune exposures that went unrecorded were likely present. The donor tested CMV seropositive, placing the donor among the roughly 300 seropositive members of the cohort. Each donor provided a peripheral blood sample, and peripheral blood mononuclear cells were used for TCR beta sequencing. Genomic DNA was extracted from the blood cell samples with the Qiagen DNeasy Blood Extraction Kit. The TCR comes from a woman aged 18-29 years in good health and CMV-seropositive. Here the chain combines TRBV7-2 and TRBJ1-4; 7 nucleotides in the junction match TRBD1. Sequencing was carried out using PBMCs. The sequenced DNA is TGTGCCAGCAGCCTACGTGAAGGACAGGAAGCAACTAATGAAAAACTGTTTTTT. The translation is CASSLREGQEATNEKLFF.